This record covers a single T cell receptor (beta chain). Its antigen remains unknown. Amplification used 60 Vbeta primers and 13 Jbeta primers. Profiling relied on immunoSEQ multiplex PCR, and the TCRdb table lists in-frame clones only, not all of them. This repertoire shows tens of thousands of clones, over 60% found once; its top ten account for roughly 4.5%. The data were taken from a study of cytomegalovirus exposure and HLA in healthy donors. General observations from the study: An analysis that came later showed most CMV-associated TCR beta chains appearing HLA-restricted. Presence/absence analyses treated sequencing depth as roughly uniform across donors. Differences between HLA loci emerged in a later analysis of TCR association rates, with DRB1 most and HLA-C fewest.

Sequenced input: PBMCs. The receptor was derived from a woman in her 40s in good health and CMV-seropositive.

The CDR3 DNA sequence: TGCGCCAGCACGCAGGGTAGCACAGATACGCAGTATTTT. It specifies CASTQGSTDTQYF. This chain links TRBV5-1 with TRBJ2-3, with D possibly matching TRBD1 (5 bases). The CDR3 has 13 residues. V was trimmed by 6 bases and J by 0 bases, leaving 8 bases between them. The V gene's germline CDR1 is SGHRS and CDR2 YFSETQ.